This TCR beta chain was recorded in a study of shared clonotypes between healthy human individuals. Assay: immunoSEQ multiplex PCR; the TCRdb copy retains only in-frame clones and omits some. There are more than 1 million clones in the sample; about four fifths occur only once, and under 0.6% lies in the top ten. The CDR3 covers 14 residues. The V segment lost 6 bases and the J segment 5 bases; nucleotides outside the gene matches: 9. Germline loops: CDR1 MNHEY, CDR2 SVGAGI. Sequencing was done on a sample of memory CD4+ T cells from PBMCs. The sample's subset: CD45RA-negative fraction. The TCR was taken from a man between 18 and 35 years old in good health. Some clones in this sample may be carry-over from other donors' samples. The gene calls are TRBV6-5 and TRBJ1-2; TRBD1 aligns across 7 bases. CDR3 residues: CASRRQGGAYGYTF. Here the CDR3 DNA reads TGTGCCAGCAGGAGACAGGGTGGGGCGTATGGCTACACCTTC.